This record concerns one T cell receptor (beta chain) sequence. Antigen unknown. From germline, CDR1 is SQVTM and CDR2 ANQGSEA. The CDR3 loop spans 13 amino acids. V lost 7 bases, J lost 9 bases, and 10 bases stayed unmatched. The data stem from a study of T cells after yellow fever vaccination. TCRdb recomputed calls from the 5' RACE reads with MiXCR, one row per CDR3 protein. Of around 310,000 distinct CDR3 sequences listed, over 3.5% are singletons. Study results and limitations: Few clonotypes appeared in both CD4 and CD8 compartments.

V usage is TRBV29-1 and J usage is TRBJ2-7, with TRBD2 identical over 12 bases. The sample consisted of PBMCs, taken 15 days after the yellow fever booster vaccination. The clonotype comes from a young man who received the YFV17D yellow fever vaccine. This CDR3 reads CSARLAGVVGQYF. Written as DNA, the CDR3 is TGCAGCGCCCGACTAGCGGGGGTTGTCGGGCAGTACTTC.